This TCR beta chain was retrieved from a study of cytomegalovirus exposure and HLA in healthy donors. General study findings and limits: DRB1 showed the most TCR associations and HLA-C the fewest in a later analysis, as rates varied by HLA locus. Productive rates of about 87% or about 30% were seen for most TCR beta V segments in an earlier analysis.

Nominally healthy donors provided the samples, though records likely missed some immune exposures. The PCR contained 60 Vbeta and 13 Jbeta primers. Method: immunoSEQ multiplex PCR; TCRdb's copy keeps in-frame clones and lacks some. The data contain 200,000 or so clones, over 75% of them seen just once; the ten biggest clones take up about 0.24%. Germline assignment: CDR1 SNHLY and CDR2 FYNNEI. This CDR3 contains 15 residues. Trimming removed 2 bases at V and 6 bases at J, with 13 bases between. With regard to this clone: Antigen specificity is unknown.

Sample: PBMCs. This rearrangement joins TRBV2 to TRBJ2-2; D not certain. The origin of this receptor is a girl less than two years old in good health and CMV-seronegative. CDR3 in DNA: TGTGCCAGCAGTGAACTGGCGGCGGATCCCGGGGAGCTGTTTTTT. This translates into CASSELAADPGELFF.